This T cell receptor (beta chain) was sequenced during a study of cytomegalovirus exposure and HLA in healthy donors. This clone was seen only once. Its antigen is as yet unknown. With 60 Vbeta and 13 Jbeta primers, the PCR was carried out. TCRdb keeps only in-frame clones here, not all; method: immunoSEQ multiplex PCR. This sample has fewer than 150,000 clones, with more than 75% found just once. This CDR3 has 14 amino acids. CDR1 and CDR2 (germline): MRHNA, SNTAGT. V shed 6 bases and J shed 3 bases, with 15 bases lying between them. Study observations and caveats: Further analysis was carried out later, and it showed several of the most significant clusters appearing linked to common viral pathogens.

All donors participated as healthy donors of bone marrow. The sequence was collected from a young man in good health and CMV-seronegative. The V gene is TRBV6-4, the J gene TRBJ2-7; a weak D match, TRBD2 (6 bases). Specimen: PBMCs. DNA of the CDR3: TGTGCCAGCAGCTCCGGGAGCTATATCTACGAGCAGTACTTC. This sequence encodes CASSSGSYIYEQYF.